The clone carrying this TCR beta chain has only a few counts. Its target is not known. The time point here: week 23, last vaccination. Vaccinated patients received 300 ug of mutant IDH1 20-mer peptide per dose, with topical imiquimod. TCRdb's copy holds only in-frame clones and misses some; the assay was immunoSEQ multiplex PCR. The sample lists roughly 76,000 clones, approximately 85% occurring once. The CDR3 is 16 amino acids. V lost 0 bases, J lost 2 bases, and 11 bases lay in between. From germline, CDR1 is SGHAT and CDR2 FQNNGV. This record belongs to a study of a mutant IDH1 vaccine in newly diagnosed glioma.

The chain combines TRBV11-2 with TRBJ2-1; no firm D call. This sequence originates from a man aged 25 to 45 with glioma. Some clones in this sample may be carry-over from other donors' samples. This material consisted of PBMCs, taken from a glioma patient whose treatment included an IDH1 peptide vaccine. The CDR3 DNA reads TGTGCCAGCAGCTTAGATTACATTCCGCCCTACAATGAGCAGTTCTTC. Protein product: CASSLDYIPPYNEQFF.